This T cell receptor beta chain is drawn from a study of identical twins. Study-wide points: Models underestimated how often monozygotic twins shared out-of-frame TCR alpha. While abundant cord blood beta clonotypes carried fewer insertions, memory repertoires showed no such pattern.

In its sample, this clonotype was seen many times. Its target is not known. TCRdb re-called the 5' RACE reads through MiXCR, storing one row per CDR3 protein. Of some 500,000 distinct CDR3 sequences listed, approximately 15% were seen once; the top ten hold more than 0.8%. The V gene's germline CDR1 is LGHDT and CDR2 YNNKEL (reference sequence). This CDR3 region has 15 residues. The V and J ends lost 5 bases and 5 bases, in that order; junction bases with no gene match: 7. These same data were also listed under a study on yellow fever vaccine responses in identical twins.

The chain combines TRBV3-1 with TRBJ2-5; 11 positions match TRBD2. Material for sequencing was CD4+ T cells sorted from blood. The sequence derives from a woman aged 18-29 years in good health. The CDR3 sequence is CASSSFLAGGETQYF. CDR3 nucleotide sequence: TGTGCCAGCAGCTCCTTCCTAGCGGGGGGCGAGACCCAGTACTTC.